This T cell receptor beta chain was captured by sequencing in a study of human T cells and chemical hapten exposure. Overall study results and limits: TCRs whose frequency exceeded 1 in 1000 remained the same following DPC sensitization. Alopecia affecting every donor means their immune response may not match healthy people's.

In its sample, this clonotype was seen many times. The antigen remains unidentified. In the authors' workflow: Sequenced samples showed a median of approximately 96,000 TCRs each, with counts running from about 22,000 to 700,000. TCRdb re-derived calls from the RACE reads in MiXCR, one entry per CDR3 protein. These V and J calls are TCRdb output, not the study's own analysis. In the table there are 95,000 to 150,000 distinct CDR3 sequences, roughly an eighth of which are singletons. This CDR3 has 13 amino acids. Germline CDR1 reads MDHEN; CDR2 reads SYDVKM. The germline V and J ends were trimmed by 6 bases and 2 bases, with 10 bases remaining between them. Time point given: patch test 1, 2 weeks after DPC sensitization. Indicated treatment: therapeutic diphenylcyclopropenone sensitization with weekly scalp DPC.

The sequencing used whole blood, collected in connection with sensitization to the hapten diphenylcyclopropenone (DPC). The V gene is TRBV28, the J gene TRBJ1-2, with D maybe TRBD1 (6 bases). This sequence was found in a man younger than 30 with alopecia areata. Some clones in this sample may be carry-over from other donors' samples. The DNA of the CDR3 is TGTGCCAGCAGGCACAGGGCCAACTATGGCTACACCTTC. Its protein product is CASRHRANYGYTF.